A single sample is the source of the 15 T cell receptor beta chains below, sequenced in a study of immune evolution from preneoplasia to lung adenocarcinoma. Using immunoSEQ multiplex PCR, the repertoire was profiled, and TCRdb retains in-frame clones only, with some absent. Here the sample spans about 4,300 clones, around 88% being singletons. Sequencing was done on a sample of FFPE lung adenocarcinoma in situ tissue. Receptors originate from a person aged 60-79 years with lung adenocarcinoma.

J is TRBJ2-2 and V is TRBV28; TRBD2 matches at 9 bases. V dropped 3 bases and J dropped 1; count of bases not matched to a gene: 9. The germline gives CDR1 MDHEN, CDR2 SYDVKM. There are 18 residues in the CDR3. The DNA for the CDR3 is TGTGCCAGCAGTTTTCTGCGGGAGGGCGCTTGGAACACCGGGGAGCTGTTTTTT. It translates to CASSFLREGAWNTGELFF.

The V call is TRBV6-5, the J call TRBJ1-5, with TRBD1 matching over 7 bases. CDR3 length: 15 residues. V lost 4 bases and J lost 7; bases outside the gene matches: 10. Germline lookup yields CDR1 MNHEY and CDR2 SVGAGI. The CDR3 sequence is CASSSQTGLGQPQHF. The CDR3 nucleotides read TGTGCCAGCAGTTCCCAGACAGGGTTGGGCCAGCCCCAGCATTTT.

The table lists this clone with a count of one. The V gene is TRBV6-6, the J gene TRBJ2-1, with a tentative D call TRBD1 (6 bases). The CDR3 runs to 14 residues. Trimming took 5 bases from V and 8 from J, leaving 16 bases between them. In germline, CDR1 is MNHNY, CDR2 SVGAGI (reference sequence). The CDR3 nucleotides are TGTGCCAGCAGTGAGATCCTCAGGGGACATGAGCAGTTCTTC. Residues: CASSEILRGHEQFF.

The CDR3 loop reads CASSQGGVVLAGDTQYF. DNA for the CDR3: TGCGCCAGCAGCCAAGGAGGAGTTGTCCTAGCGGGGGATACGCAGTATTTT. The gene calls are TRBV4-1 and TRBJ2-3; TRBD2 aligns across 9 bases. Looked up from germline, CDR1 is MGHRA and CDR2 is YSYEKL. This CDR3 comprises 17 residues. Trimming took 1 base from V and 6 from J; bases not matched to a gene: 11.

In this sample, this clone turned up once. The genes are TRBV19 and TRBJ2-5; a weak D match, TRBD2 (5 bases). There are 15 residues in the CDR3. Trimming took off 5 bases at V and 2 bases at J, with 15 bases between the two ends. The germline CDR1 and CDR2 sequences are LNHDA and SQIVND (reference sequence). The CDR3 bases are TGTGCCAGTAGTCTAGGAGGTCTCCAACAAGAGACCCAGTACTTC. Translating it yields CASSLGGLQQETQYF.

This CDR3 is CASSALAGGPYNEQFF. CDR3 DNA: TGTGCCAGCAGTGCCCTAGCGGGAGGGCCATACAATGAGCAGTTCTTC. The genes are TRBV6-1 and TRBJ2-1, with 12 nucleotides matching TRBD2. Trimming took 4 bases from V and 4 from J; bases not matched to a gene: 5. CDR1 is MNHNS, CDR2 SASEGT, per germline. There are 16 residues in the CDR3.

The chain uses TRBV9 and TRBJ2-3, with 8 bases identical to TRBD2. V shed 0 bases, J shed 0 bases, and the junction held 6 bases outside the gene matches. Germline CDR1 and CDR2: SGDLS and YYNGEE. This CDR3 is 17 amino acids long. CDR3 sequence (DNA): TGTGCCAGCAGCGTAGGTCTAGCGGGTTCTAGCACAGATACGCAGTATTTT. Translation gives CASSVGLAGSSTDTQYF.

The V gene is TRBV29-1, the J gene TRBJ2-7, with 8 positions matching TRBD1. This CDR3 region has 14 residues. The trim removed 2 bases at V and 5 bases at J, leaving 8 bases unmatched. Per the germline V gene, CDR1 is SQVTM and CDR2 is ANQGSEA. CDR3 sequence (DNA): TGCAGCGTTGAAAGTGGTCCGGACAGGGACGAGCAGTACTTC. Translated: CSVESGPDRDEQYF.

The CDR3 here is CASSRQGVGYTF. DNA for the CDR3: TGTGCCAGCAGCAGACAGGGGGTTGGCTACACCTTC. The chain is built from TRBV9 and TRBJ1-2; the match to TRBD1 covers 9 bases. With V trimmed by 4 bases and J by 7 bases, 2 bases remained unmatched. The germline gives CDR1 SGDLS, CDR2 YYNGEE. The length of the CDR3 is 12 residues.

The CDR3 protein is CASSYTTGVRDTQYF. In nucleotides, the CDR3 is TGTGCCAGCAGCTATACTACAGGGGTGAGGGATACGCAGTATTTT. The chain employs TRBV11-2 and TRBJ2-3; the match to TRBD1 covers 7 bases. This CDR3 is built from 15 residues. V gave up 4 bases and J gave up 6 bases; unmatched junction bases: 10. The germline V gene encodes CDR1 SGHAT and CDR2 FQNNGV. The full variable domain, in which reference TRBV11-2 and TRBJ2-3 provide the parts outside the CDR3, is EAGVAQSPRYKIIEKRQSVAFWCNPISGHATLYWYQQILGQGPKLLIQFQNNGVVDDSQLPKDRFSAERLKGVDSTLKIQPAKLEDSAVYLCASSYTTGVRDTQYFGPGTRLTVL.

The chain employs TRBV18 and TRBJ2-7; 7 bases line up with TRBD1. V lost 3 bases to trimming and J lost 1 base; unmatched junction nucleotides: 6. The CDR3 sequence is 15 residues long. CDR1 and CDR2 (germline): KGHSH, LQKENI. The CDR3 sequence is CASSPRQGQSYEQYF. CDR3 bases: TGTGCCAGCTCACCTCGACAGGGTCAATCCTACGAGCAGTACTTC.

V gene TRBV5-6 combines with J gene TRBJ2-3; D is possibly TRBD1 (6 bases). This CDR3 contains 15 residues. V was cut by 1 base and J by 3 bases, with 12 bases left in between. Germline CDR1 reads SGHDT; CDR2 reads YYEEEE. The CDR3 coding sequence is TGTGCCAGCAGCTTGTGGGGGCTCGGGACAGATACGCAGTATTTT. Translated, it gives CASSLWGLGTDTQYF.

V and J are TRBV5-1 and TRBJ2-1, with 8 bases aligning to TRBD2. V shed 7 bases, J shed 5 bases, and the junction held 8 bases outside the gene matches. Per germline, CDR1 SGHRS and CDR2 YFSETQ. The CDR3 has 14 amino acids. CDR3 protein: CASAPGLDNNEQFF. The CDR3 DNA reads TGCGCCAGCGCCCCGGGACTAGACAACAATGAGCAGTTCTTC.

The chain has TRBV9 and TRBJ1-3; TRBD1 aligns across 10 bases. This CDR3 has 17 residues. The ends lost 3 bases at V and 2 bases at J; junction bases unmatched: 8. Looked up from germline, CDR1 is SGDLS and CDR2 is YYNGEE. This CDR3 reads CASSATLGTGAGNTIYF. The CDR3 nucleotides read TGTGCCAGCAGCGCCACCCTAGGGACAGGGGCTGGAAACACCATATATTTT.

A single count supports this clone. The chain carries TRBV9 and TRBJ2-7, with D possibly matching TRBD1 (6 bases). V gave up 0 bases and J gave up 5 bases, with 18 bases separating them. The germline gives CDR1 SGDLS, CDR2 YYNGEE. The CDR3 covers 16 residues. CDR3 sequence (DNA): TGTGCCAGCAGCGTAGACGGGGACACCCTAATAGACGAGCAGTACTTC. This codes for CASSVDGDTLIDEQYF.